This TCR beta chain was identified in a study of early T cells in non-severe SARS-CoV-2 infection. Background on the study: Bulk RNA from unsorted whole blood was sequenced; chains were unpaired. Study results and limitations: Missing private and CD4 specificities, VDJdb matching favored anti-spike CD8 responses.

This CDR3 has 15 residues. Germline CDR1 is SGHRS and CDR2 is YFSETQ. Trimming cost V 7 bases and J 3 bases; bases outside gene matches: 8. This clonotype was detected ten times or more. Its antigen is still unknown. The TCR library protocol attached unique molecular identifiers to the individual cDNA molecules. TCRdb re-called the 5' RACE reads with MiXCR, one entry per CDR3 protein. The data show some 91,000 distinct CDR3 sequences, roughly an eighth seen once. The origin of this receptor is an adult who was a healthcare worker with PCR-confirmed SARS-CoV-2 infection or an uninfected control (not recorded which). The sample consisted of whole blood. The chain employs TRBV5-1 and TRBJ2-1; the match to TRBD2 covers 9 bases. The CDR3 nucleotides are TGCGCCAGCGGGCCCAGGACTAGCGTCTACAATGAGCAGTTCTTC. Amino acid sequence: CASGPRTSVYNEQFF.